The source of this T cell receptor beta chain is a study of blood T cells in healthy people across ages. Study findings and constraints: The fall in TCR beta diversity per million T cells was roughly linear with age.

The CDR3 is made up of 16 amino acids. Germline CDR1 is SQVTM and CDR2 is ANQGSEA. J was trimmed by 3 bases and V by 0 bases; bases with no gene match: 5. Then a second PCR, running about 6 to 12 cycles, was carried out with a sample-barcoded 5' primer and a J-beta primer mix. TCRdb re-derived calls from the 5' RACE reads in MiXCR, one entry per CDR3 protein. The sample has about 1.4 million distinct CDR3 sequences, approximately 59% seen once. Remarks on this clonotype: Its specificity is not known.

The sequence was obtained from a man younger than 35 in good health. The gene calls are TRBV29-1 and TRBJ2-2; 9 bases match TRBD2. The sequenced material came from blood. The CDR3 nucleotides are TGCAGCGTTGAAGAACCCCTAGCGGGGTACACCGGGGAGCTGTTTTTT. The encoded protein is CSVEEPLAGYTGELFF.